This T cell receptor beta chain was identified in a study of graft-versus-host responses after intestinal transplantation. About the research overall: Transplants were multivisceral, liver-intestinal, or isolated intestinal. Every transplant recipient was induced with anti-thymocyte globulin, then maintained on tacrolimus and steroids for around 3 years. Notes on the study in general: The marrow of recipients harbored GvH clones, and ileum or blood showed some of them first.

With respect to this clone: Its antigen is undetermined.

Sequencing was performed with immunoSEQ multiplex PCR; in TCRdb, only in-frame clones are kept and a portion is missing. The profile shows some 130,000 clones, 90% to 95% of them singletons. The sample consisted of unstimulated CD4+ T cells sorted from spleen or lymph node cells, taken before intestinal transplant. This sequence was found in a human donor who received an intestinal transplant.

The CDR3 nucleotides read TGTGCCAGCTCCTCAGGGACAAATCAGCCCCAGCATTTT. It specifies CASSSGTNQPQHF. The gene calls are TRBV6-6 and TRBJ1-5, with D possibly matching TRBD1 (6 bases). CDR1 and CDR2 from the germline V gene are MNHNY and SVGAGI (reference sequence). This CDR3 comprises 13 residues. Trimming took 8 bases from V and 4 from J, leaving 12 bases between them.